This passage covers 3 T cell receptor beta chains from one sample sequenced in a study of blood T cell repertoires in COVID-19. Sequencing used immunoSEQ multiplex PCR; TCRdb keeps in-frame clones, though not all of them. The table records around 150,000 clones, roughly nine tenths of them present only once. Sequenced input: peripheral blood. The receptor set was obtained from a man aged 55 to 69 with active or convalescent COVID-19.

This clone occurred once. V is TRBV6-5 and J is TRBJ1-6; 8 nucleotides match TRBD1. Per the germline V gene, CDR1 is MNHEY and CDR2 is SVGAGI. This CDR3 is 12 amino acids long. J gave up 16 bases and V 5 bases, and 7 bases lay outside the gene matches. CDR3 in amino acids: CASSLSTGVLHF. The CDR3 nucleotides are TGTGCCAGCAGTCTCTCGACAGGGGTTCTCCACTTT.

CDR3 amino acids: CASSLYGRQGSDTQYF. The DNA of the CDR3 is TGTGCCAGCTCACTATATGGGAGACAGGGGTCAGATACGCAGTATTTT. The chain is built from TRBV18 and TRBJ2-3, with 8 bases identical to TRBD1. Trimming took 4 bases from V and 4 from J; bases not matched to a gene: 10. The CDR3 is made up of 16 amino acids. Germline V CDR1 and CDR2: KGHSH, LQKENI.

The CDR3 reads CAISEQVSGNTIYF. The CDR3 bases are TGTGCCATCAGTGAACAGGTCTCTGGAAACACCATATATTTT. V gene TRBV10-3 combines with J gene TRBJ1-3; D is perhaps TRBD1 (5 bases). CDR1 and CDR2 from the germline V gene are ENHRY and SYGVKD. This CDR3 has 14 amino acids. Trimming took off 3 bases at V and 0 bases at J, with 6 bases between the two ends.